This TCR beta chain comes out of a study of tumor-infiltrating lymphocytes in primary liver carcinoma. Points from the study as a whole: Tumors and blood were compared for top-250-clone fraction, and tumors had the significantly higher value (p = 0.039). Tumor-adjacent and tumor-blood pairs displayed less overlap than did pairs of tumor regions.

In this sample, this clonotype turned up many times. The target antigen is unknown. Unsorted whole blood served as the source of blood RNA, and germline DNA was extracted as well. A primer in the constant region served to generate TCR beta cDNA from roughly 450 ng of total RNA. Modified slightly, ARM-PCR produced TCR beta libraries over three nested multiplex PCR rounds. It was with TRBV1-TRBV30 forward primers and a C-beta reverse primer that the first two PCR rounds were run, at approximately 9 cycles each. TCRdb re-called the multiplex PCR reads with MiXCR, one entry per CDR3 protein. The sample yields around 210,000 distinct CDR3 sequences, almost 65% seen once. Trimming took 5 bases from V and 5 from J; bases not matched to a gene: 9. This CDR3 is 15 amino acids long. Per germline, CDR1 MNHNS and CDR2 SASEGT.

The TCR comes from a woman aged 60-75 years with primary liver carcinoma and hepatitis B virus infection. Specimen: peripheral blood. The rearrangement links TRBV6-1 to TRBJ2-5; 9 bases are shared with TRBD1. The CDR3 DNA follows: TGTGCCAGCAGTCCCCGGGACAGGGATTGGGAGACCCAGTACTTC. Its protein product is CASSPRDRDWETQYF.